The clone carrying this T cell receptor (beta chain) rates as medium-sized (0.01 to 0.1%). Antigen unknown. Individually, TCR cDNA molecules were each labelled with a unique molecular identifier. TCRdb recomputed calls from the 5' RACE reads with MiXCR, one row per CDR3 protein. Of nearly 1,500 distinct CDR3 sequences listed, roughly a quarter are singletons. The time point is: sample taken at primary tumor resection. The sample comes from a study of spatial heterogeneity in lung cancer. General study results and limits: Ubiquitous and regional nonsynonymous mutation counts were tracked by ubiquitous and regional expanded TCR counts, respectively. Alpha chains reached an estimated coverage of approximately 7% of tumor T cells, and beta chains approximately 13%. It was found that expanded intratumoral alpha and beta TCR counts tracked tumor mutation counts.

CDR1 and CDR2 from the germline V gene are SGHAT and FQNNGV. The V gene end was trimmed by 5 bases and the J gene end by 8 bases; junction bases not matched to a gene: 6. The CDR3 sequence is 15 residues long. Sequences were derived from lung tumor tissue, sampled at surgery. This sequence joins TRBV11-2 and TRBJ2-1, with 13 bases fitting TRBD2. The sequence came from a female donor with early-stage non-small cell lung cancer. This CDR3 reads CASSPTSGRAYEQFF. The CDR3 bases are TGTGCCAGCAGCCCCACTAGCGGGAGGGCCTATGAGCAGTTCTTC.